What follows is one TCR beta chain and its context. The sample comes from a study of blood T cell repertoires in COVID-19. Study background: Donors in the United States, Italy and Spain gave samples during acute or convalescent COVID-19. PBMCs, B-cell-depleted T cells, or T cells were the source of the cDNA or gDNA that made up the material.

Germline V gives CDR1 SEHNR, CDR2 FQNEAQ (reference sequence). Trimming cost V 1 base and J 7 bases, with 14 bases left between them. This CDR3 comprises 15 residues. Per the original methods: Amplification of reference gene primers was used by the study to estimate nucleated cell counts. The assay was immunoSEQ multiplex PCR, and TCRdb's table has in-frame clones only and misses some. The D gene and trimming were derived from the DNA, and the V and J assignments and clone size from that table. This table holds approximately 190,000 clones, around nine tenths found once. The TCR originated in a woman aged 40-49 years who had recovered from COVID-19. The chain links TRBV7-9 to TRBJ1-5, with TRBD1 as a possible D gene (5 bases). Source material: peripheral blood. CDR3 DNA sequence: TGTGCCAGCAGCTTAGACGGACAATCCGGGCAGCCCCAGCATTTT. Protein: CASSLDGQSGQPQHF.